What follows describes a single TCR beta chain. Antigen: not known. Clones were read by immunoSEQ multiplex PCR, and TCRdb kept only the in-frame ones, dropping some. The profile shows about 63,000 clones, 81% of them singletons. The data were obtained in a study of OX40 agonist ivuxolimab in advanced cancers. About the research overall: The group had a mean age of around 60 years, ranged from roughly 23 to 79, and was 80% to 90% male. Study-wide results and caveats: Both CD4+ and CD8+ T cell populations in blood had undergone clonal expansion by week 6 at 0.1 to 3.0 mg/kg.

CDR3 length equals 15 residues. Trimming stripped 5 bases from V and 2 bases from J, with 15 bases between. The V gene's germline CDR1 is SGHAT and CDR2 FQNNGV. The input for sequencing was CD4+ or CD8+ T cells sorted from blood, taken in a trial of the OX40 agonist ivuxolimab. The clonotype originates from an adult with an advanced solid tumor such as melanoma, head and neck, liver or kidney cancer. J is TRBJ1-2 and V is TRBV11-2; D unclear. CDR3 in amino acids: CASSDRHGGNYGYTF. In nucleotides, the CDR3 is TGTGCCAGCAGCGACCGACACGGAGGGAACTATGGCTACACCTTC.